The 23 T cell receptor beta chains below all came from one sample that was sequenced in a study of blood T cell repertoires in COVID-19. The repertoire was sequenced with immunoSEQ multiplex PCR; TCRdb's copy has only in-frame clones and lacks some. Here the sample spans fewer than 250,000 clones, around nine tenths being singletons. The sequenced sample was peripheral blood. The receptors here all came from a woman aged 55-69 years who had recovered from COVID-19.

The chain employs TRBV11-2 and TRBJ2-5; D call uncertain. Germline V gene data show CDR1 as SGHAT and CDR2 as FQNNGV. Trimming stripped 2 bases from V and 2 bases from J, with 6 bases between. This CDR3 contains 13 residues. The DNA for the CDR3 is TGTGCCAGCAGCTTAATCCCACAAGAGACCCAGTACTTC. It is translated as CASSLIPQETQYF.

The chain joins TRBV28 to TRBJ1-4; D is unresolved. V lost 8 bases, J lost 4 bases, and 17 bases lay in between. This CDR3 comprises 15 residues. Germline V gives CDR1 MDHEN, CDR2 SYDVKM. CDR3 residues: CASVGDSSLNEKLFF. The CDR3, as DNA: TGTGCCAGCGTCGGCGACTCGAGCCTTAATGAAAAACTGTTTTTT.

This clone appeared many times. The chain joins TRBV9 to TRBJ2-7, with 10 bases lining up with TRBD1. CDR1 is SGDLS, CDR2 YYNGEE, per germline. The CDR3 consists of 14 residues. The V segment lost 3 bases and the J segment 7 bases; nucleotides outside the gene matches: 7. In DNA, the CDR3 is TGTGCCAGCAGCGATGGACAGGGGGGAAGAGAGCAGTACTTC. Translating gives CASSDGQGGREQYF.

The chain employs TRBV4-2 and TRBJ2-4, with D possibly TRBD2 on 5 matching bases. V lost 5 bases and J 5 bases, leaving 19 bases between the germline ends. The CDR3 runs 16 residues. The germline V gene encodes CDR1 LGHNA and CDR2 YNFKEQ. In DNA, the CDR3 is TGTGCCAGCAGCTTTCCGAATCGGGGAAGTGAAAACATTCAGTACTTC. Translation gives CASSFPNRGSENIQYF.

This sequence joins TRBV24-1 and TRBJ2-2; the D is unclear. This CDR3 comprises 15 residues. Germline CDR1 reads KGHDR; CDR2 reads SFDVKD. V shed 1 base and J shed 2 bases, with 7 bases lying between them. The chain's CDR3 is CATSDFRSNTGELFF. The CDR3 DNA reads as TGTGCCACCAGTGATTTCCGCAGTAACACCGGGGAGCTGTTTTTT.

The J gene is TRBJ2-7, the V gene TRBV28, with D possibly TRBD1 on 5 matching bases. The germline V gene has CDR1 MDHEN and CDR2 SYDVKM. Trimming took off 5 bases at V and 2 bases at J, with 16 bases between the two ends. The CDR3 is 15 amino acids. CDR3 protein: CASSLPGQGTYEQYF. CDR3 DNA: TGTGCCAGCAGTCTTCCTGGGCAGGGAACCTACGAGCAGTACTTC.

The V and J genes are TRBV15 and TRBJ1-4, with 9 positions matching TRBD1. Germline-derived CDR1 and CDR2 are LNHNV and YYDKDF (reference sequence). V dropped 6 bases and J dropped 6; count of bases not matched to a gene: 2. The CDR3 totals 13 residues. The CDR3 nucleotides are TGTGCCACCAGTCGGGACAGGGATGAAAAACTGTTTTTT. Its translation: CATSRDRDEKLFF.

The V gene is TRBV28, the J gene TRBJ2-6; D might be TRBD1 (7 bases). Germline values: CDR1 MDHEN, CDR2 SYDVKM. CDR3 size: 17 residues. V lost 1 base, J lost 1 base, and 11 bases lay in between. CDR3 protein: CASSLLPGGSGANVLTF. The CDR3 nucleotides are TGTGCCAGCAGTTTATTACCAGGGGGGTCTGGGGCCAACGTCCTGACTTTC.

As concerns this clone: Given the absence of the conserved phenylalanine or tryptophan at the CDR3 end, a read error is likely. It is unclear where the CDR3 begins or ends on the DNA, so no DNA is shown, and the CDR3 is as TCRdb lists it. This chain uses TRBV6-1 with TRBJ1-4; the table's D call TRBD1 went unverified against the DNA. CDR1 MNHNS and CDR2 SASEGT come from the germline V gene. Counting both end residues, the CDR3 totals 13 amino acids. The CDR3 loop reads CASSEQPWGGQGH.

The chain recombines TRBV5-4 with TRBJ1-5; D remains ambiguous. V was pared by 4 bases and J by 3 bases, with 8 bases between. Germline V CDR1 and CDR2: SGHNT, YYREEE (reference sequence). The CDR3 extends over 13 amino acids. CDR3 loop: CASSRDYNQPQHF. In DNA form, the CDR3 reads TGTGCCAGCAGCCGAGATTACAATCAGCCCCAGCATTTT.

V usage is TRBV5-1 and J usage is TRBJ1-1; D unresolved. Looked up from germline, CDR1 is SGHRS and CDR2 is YFSETQ. V lost 3 bases and J 1 base, leaving 10 bases between the germline ends. The CDR3 runs 14 residues. DNA of the CDR3: TGCGCCAGCAGCTACACGGCGGGGAACACTGAAGCTTTCTTT. Amino acid sequence: CASSYTAGNTEAFF.

The rearrangement joins TRBV24-1 to TRBJ2-3; perhaps TRBD2 as D (6 bases). Per the germline V gene, CDR1 is KGHDR and CDR2 is SFDVKD. This CDR3 is 14 amino acids long. Trimming took off 4 bases at V and 1 base at J, with 8 bases between the two ends. Written as DNA, the CDR3 is TGTGCCACCAGTGAGGGGGGACGCACAGATACGCAGTATTTT. Its translation is CATSEGGRTDTQYF.

The J gene is TRBJ2-7, the V gene TRBV27; TRBD2 aligns across 14 bases. CDR3 length equals 17 residues. Germline V gene sequence: CDR1 MNHEY, CDR2 SMNVEV (reference sequence). V was clipped by 5 bases and J by 5 bases; unmatched bases: 11. The CDR3 sequence: CASSLWTSGGLVHEQYF. The CDR3 DNA follows: TGTGCCAGCAGTCTCTGGACTAGCGGGGGGCTCGTCCACGAGCAGTACTTC.

V gene TRBV13 combines with J gene TRBJ1-2; 7 nucleotides align to TRBD1. The germline V gene has CDR1 PRHDT and CDR2 FYEKMQ (reference sequence). The CDR3 is 14 residues long. J was trimmed by 7 bases and V by 1 base; bases with no gene match: 6. The chain's CDR3 is CASSLEGGASGYTF. As DNA, the CDR3 is TGTGCCAGCAGCTTAGAAGGGGGCGCGAGTGGCTACACCTTC.

This clone occurred once. This chain links TRBV7-2 with TRBJ1-1, with a possible D match to TRBD1 (5 bases). The CDR3 loop spans 12 amino acids. In germline, CDR1 is SGHTA, CDR2 FQGNSA. Trimming removed 1 base from V and 8 bases from J, with 8 bases in between. The CDR3 DNA is TGTGCCAGCAGCTTAGTAAAGGGGGAAGCTTTCTTT. It encodes CASSLVKGEAFF.

This clone was observed a few times. The genes are TRBV18 and TRBJ2-4, with D possibly TRBD1 on 6 matching bases. V was shortened by 6 bases and J by 8 bases, with 17 bases between the two germline ends. Germline V gene sequence: CDR1 KGHSH, CDR2 LQKENI. The CDR3 totals 14 residues. This CDR3 reads CASSPILGADIQYF. Written as DNA, the CDR3 is TGTGCCAGCTCCCCGATCCTGGGGGCGGACATTCAGTACTTC.

This sequence joins TRBV24-1 and TRBJ2-3, with TRBD1 matching over 8 bases. The CDR3 has 16 residues. The germline CDR1 and CDR2 sequences are KGHDR and SFDVKD. Trimming took 8 bases from V and 2 from J; bases not matched to a gene: 11. CDR3: CATTDPGDRITDTQYF. The CDR3 nucleotides read TGTGCCACCACCGATCCGGGGGACAGGATCACAGATACGCAGTATTTT.

This clone has only a few counts. The V gene is TRBV6-5, the J gene TRBJ2-1; TRBD2 matches at 8 bases. The CDR3 sequence is 15 residues long. Germline values: CDR1 MNHEY, CDR2 SVGAGI. J gave up 5 bases and V 0 bases, and 3 bases lay outside the gene matches. The DNA for the CDR3 is TGTGCCAGCAGTTACTCAGCGGGGGCCAACAATGAGCAGTTCTTC. It specifies CASSYSAGANNEQFF.

This chain uses TRBV5-4 with TRBJ1-4; D not resolved. V lost 3 bases, J lost 8 bases, and 20 bases lay in between. This CDR3 is built from 16 residues. CDR1 is SGHNT and CDR2 is YYREEE in the germline V gene (reference sequence). The CDR3 nucleotides read TGTGCCAGCAGCTCCTCAGGAGGCGGTAGGAGCGAAAAACTGTTTTTT. Its translation: CASSSSGGGRSEKLFF.

This rearrangement joins TRBV12-3 or TRBV12-4 to TRBJ2-3, with 7 nucleotides matching TRBD1. The CDR3 has 10 amino acids. CDR3 DNA: TGTGCTGACAGGGCGGATACGCAGTATTTT. It specifies CADRADTQYF.

In its sample, this clone was seen a few times. The chain has TRBV2 and TRBJ2-1; maybe TRBD2 (6 bases). V lost 4 bases to trimming and J lost 9 bases, with 13 bases between them. The CDR3 is 13 residues long. Germline V gene lookup returns CDR1 SNHLY and CDR2 FYNNEI. The CDR3 sequence is CASSVNQGGEQFF. The CDR3 coding sequence is TGTGCCAGCAGTGTGAACCAGGGAGGTGAGCAGTTCTTC.

This rearrangement joins TRBV3-1 (or the pseudogene TRBV3-2) to TRBJ1-6, with a possible D match to TRBD1 (5 bases). Trimming removed 5 bases at V and 7 bases at J, with 15 bases between. This CDR3 spans 15 amino acids. Germline assignment: CDR1 LGHDT and CDR2 YNNKEL (reference sequence). The CDR3 nucleotides are TGTGCCAGCAGCTGGTCAGGGTCCGAAAATTCACCCCTCCACTTT. Translated: CASSWSGSENSPLHF.

The chain is built from TRBV27 and TRBJ1-2, with a tentative D call TRBD1 (5 bases). The CDR3 has 14 amino acids. V was clipped by 6 bases and J by 2 bases, with 13 bases between them. CDR1 and CDR2 (germline): MNHEY, SMNVEV (reference sequence). The CDR3 coding sequence is TGTGCCAGCAGGGCAGGGAATCGCAACTATGGCTACACCTTC. Translating it yields CASRAGNRNYGYTF.